The rows below give T cell receptor beta chains drawn from one sample of a study of cytomegalovirus exposure and HLA in healthy donors. Sequencing used immunoSEQ multiplex PCR; TCRdb keeps in-frame clones, though not all of them. The sample carries some 190,000 clones, more than 75% recorded once. Sequencing was done on a sample of PBMCs. These receptors were collected from a woman younger than 45 in good health and CMV-seropositive. CDR3s include the opening cysteine and the closing phenylalanine or tryptophan. The order of the fields is V gene, clone size, D gene, J gene, CDR3 protein, CDR3 DNA. A D gene is named only where the DNA matches it firmly. Part of the rows lack a size; the others show once, few, many or a class for expanded clones.

TRBV5-4	-	-	TRBJ2-5	CASSLGVQETQYF	TGTGCCAGCAGCTTAGGAGTACAAGAGACCCAGTACTTC
TRBV5-1	-	-	TRBJ1-1	CASSQTPQGMNTEAFF	TGCGCCAGCAGCCAAACCCCCCAGGGCATGAACACTGAAGCTTTCTTT
TRBV2	few	-	TRBJ1-6	CASSSPRRSSYNSPLHF	TGTGCCAGCAGTAGCCCGAGGAGGAGCTCCTATAATTCACCCCTCCACTTT
TRBV6-5	-	TRBD2	TRBJ2-7	CASSVAGGRYEQYF	TGTGCCAGCAGTGTAGCGGGGGGGAGATACGAGCAGTACTTC
TRBV5-3	-	TRBD2	TRBJ2-4	CARSLRLAGPPGVIQYF	TGTGCCAGAAGCTTGAGGCTAGCGGGGCCCCCGGGGGTCATTCAGTACTTC
TRBV28	-	-	TRBJ1-6	CASRSTGTHSPLHF	TGTGCCAGCAGATCTACAGGGACCCACTCACCCCTCCACTTT
TRBV6-5	-	TRBD2	TRBJ2-5	CASASGLAGGEQYF	TGTGCCAGCGCAAGTGGACTAGCGGGGGGAGAGCAGTACTTC
TRBV27	-	TRBD2	TRBJ2-3	CASSSGGDTQYF	TGTGCCAGCAGTTCCGGGGGGGATACGCAGTATTTT
TRBV27	-	-	TRBJ2-6	CASGKTGYTSGANVLTF	TGTGCCAGCGGAAAGACAGGTTATACCTCTGGGGCCAACGTCCTGACTTTC
TRBV7-2	-	TRBD1	TRBJ2-7	CASSYTGVEQYF	TGTGCCAGCAGCTACACAGGGGTTGAGCAGTACTTC
TRBV4-3	-	TRBD1	TRBJ2-2	CASSPRGFWTNTGELLF	TGCGCCAGCAGCCCCAGGGGGTTTTGGACGAACACCGGGGAGCTGCTTTTT
TRBV28	-	-	TRBJ1-1	CASSLADRLNTEAFF	TGTGCCAGCAGTTTGGCTGACAGGCTGAACACTGAAGCTTTCTTT
TRBV9	-	-	TRBJ1-5	CASSVGGASNQPQHF	TGTGCCAGCAGCGTAGGTGGGGCGAGCAATCAGCCCCAGCATTTT
TRBV11-3	once	TRBD1	TRBJ2-1	CASSFDRVNEQFF	TGTGCCAGCAGCTTTGACAGGGTAAATGAGCAGTTCTTC
TRBV4-1	-	-	TRBJ1-2	CASTGRGYYGYTF	TGCGCCAGCACGGGGCGGGGATACTATGGCTACACCTTC
TRBV2	once	-	TRBJ2-3	CASSGQAFTDTQYF	TGTGCCAGCAGTGGACAGGCTTTCACAGATACGCAGTATTTT
TRBV7-4	-	-	TRBJ2-7	CASSSLGEVSYEQYF	TGTGCCAGCAGCTCACTGGGGGAGGTCTCCTACGAGCAGTACTTC
TRBV10-3	-	-	TRBJ1-1	CAISGGTLENTEAFF	TGTGCCATCAGTGGGGGGACACTCGAGAACACTGAAGCTTTCTTT
TRBV2	-	TRBD1	TRBJ2-5	CASSGTGEGAQYF	TGTGCCAGCAGCGGGACAGGGGAAGGTGCCCAGTACTTC
TRBV5-1	-	TRBD1	TRBJ1-4	CASSLGDREKLFF	TGCGCCAGCAGCTTGGGGGACAGAGAAAAACTGTTTTTT
TRBV7-7	few	TRBD1	TRBJ1-5	CASSLTTRTGASNQPQHF	TGTGCCAGCAGCTTAACAACAAGGACAGGGGCTAGCAATCAGCCCCAGCATTTT
TRBV2	-	-	TRBJ1-4	CASSLQGTQTEKLFF	TGTGCCAGCAGTCTCCAAGGGACACAGACTGAAAAACTGTTTTTT
TRBV7-9	few	-	TRBJ1-5	CASSLVGREGNQPQHF	TGTGCCAGCAGCTTAGTTGGGAGGGAGGGCAATCAGCCCCAGCATTTT
TRBV4-3	-	-	TRBJ2-1	CASSLRRTVEGEQFF	TGCGCCAGCAGCCTCCGAAGGACGGTCGAGGGTGAGCAGTTCTTC
TRBV7-9	-	-	TRBJ1-1	CASSLGQINTEAFF	TGTGCCAGCAGCTTAGGTCAGATTAACACTGAAGCTTTCTTT
TRBV5-1	-	-	TRBJ2-2	CASSLAAKSVGELFF	TGCGCCAGCAGCTTGGCCGCAAAGTCGGTGGGGGAGCTGTTTTTT
TRBV11-3	few	-	TRBJ1-3	CASSRQSSGNTIYF	TGTGCCAGCAGCCGACAGTCCTCTGGAAACACCATATATTTT
TRBV19	-	TRBD1	TRBJ2-7	CASSIDRGSYEQYF	TGTGCCAGTAGTATTGACAGGGGGTCCTACGAGCAGTACTTC
TRBV5-6	-	TRBD1	TRBJ1-5	CASSPGGRGNQPQHF	TGTGCCAGCAGTCCAGGGGGCCGAGGCAATCAGCCCCAGCATTTT
TRBV28	-	-	TRBJ1-4	CASREGANEKLFF	TGTGCCAGCAGAGAGGGGGCTAATGAAAAACTGTTTTTT
TRBV7-2	once	TRBD2	TRBJ2-1	CASSLSGTSFNEQFF	TGTGCCAGCAGCCTATCCGGGACTAGTTTCAATGAGCAGTTCTTC